A single sample gave rise to the 3 T cell receptor beta chains below, sequenced in a study of beta chain features in type 1 diabetes. What was sequenced were expressed TCRB transcripts, since all of the isolated RNA had been reverse transcribed. Method: immunoSEQ multiplex PCR; TCRdb's copy keeps in-frame clones and lacks some. This sample has around 300,000 clones, with approximately 8% found just once. The sample comprised central memory CD4+ T cells from blood. The receptors were sampled from a woman between 18 and 30 years old in good health.

The chain employs TRBV7-2 and TRBJ2-2; D call uncertain. V was pared by 0 bases and J by 6 bases, with 8 bases between. The CDR3 contains 14 residues. Germline V gives CDR1 SGHTA, CDR2 FQGNSA. The CDR3 loop is CASSLAVAAGELFF. CDR3 sequence (DNA): TGTGCCAGCAGCTTAGCGGTAGCCGCCGGGGAGCTGTTTTTT.

This clone was counted a few times. The DNA of the CDR3 is TGTGCCAGCAGCGGGACTAGCGGTTACAATGAGCAGTTCTTC. It encodes CASSGTSGYNEQFF. V is TRBV5-4 and J is TRBJ2-1; 11 nucleotides agree with TRBD2. The V gene end was trimmed by 4 bases and the J gene end by 4 bases; junction bases not matched to a gene: 1. Germline loops: CDR1 SGHNT, CDR2 YYREEE (reference sequence). This CDR3 has 14 residues.

The chain links TRBV10-3 to TRBJ1-1, with D tentatively TRBD1 (5 bases). Per germline, CDR1 ENHRY and CDR2 SYGVKD. The CDR3 totals 14 residues. V was cut by 6 bases and J by 4 bases, with 15 bases left in between. CDR3 nucleotide sequence: TGTGCCATCAGCCCCGGCAGGGAGACCACTGAAGCTTTCTTT. Translation gives CAISPGRETTEAFF.